A single sample is the source of the 21 T cell receptor beta chains below, sequenced in a study of shared clonotypes between healthy human individuals. The protocol was immunoSEQ multiplex PCR, while the TCRdb copy is restricted to in-frame clones and leaves out a portion. The sample holds about 1.5 million clones, roughly 96% seen once. The sequenced material came from naive CD4+ T cells sorted from blood. Noted subset: CD45RA+ positively selected. The receptor source for this set is a man younger than 45 in good health.

The J gene is TRBJ1-2, the V gene TRBV18; 9 bases line up with TRBD1. CDR1 and CDR2 from the germline V gene are KGHSH and LQKENI. This CDR3 region has 17 residues. V shed 4 bases and J 8 bases; nucleotides not matched to a gene: 17. CDR3 nucleotide sequence: TGTGCCAGCTCACGCTTTTACAGGGGGCAGGATGAAGGGGGCTACACCTTC. It codes for CASSRFYRGQDEGGYTF.

The gene calls are TRBV6-1 and TRBJ2-1, with 11 bases that match TRBD2. The trim removed 7 bases at V and 7 bases at J, leaving 3 bases unmatched. The CDR3 covers 13 residues. Per germline, CDR1 MNHNS and CDR2 SASEGT. The CDR3 DNA follows: TGTGCCAGCACCCTAGCGGGAGGAAATGAGCAGTTCTTC. This sequence encodes CASTLAGGNEQFF.

This chain connects TRBV12-5 to TRBJ2-1; D is undetermined. V was cut by 6 bases and J by 0 bases, with 15 bases left in between. The CDR3 is made up of 16 amino acids. Germline CDR1 reads LGHNT; CDR2 reads FRNRAP. The CDR3 region is CASGSGSSGSYNEQFF. For the CDR3, the DNA is TGTGCTAGTGGGTCCGGCAGTTCGGGCTCCTACAATGAGCAGTTCTTC.

The count of this clone is one. The chain combines TRBV14 with TRBJ2-7; 13 bases map to TRBD2. The CDR3 is 17 amino acids. Germline V gene lookup returns CDR1 SGHDN and CDR2 FVKESK. With V trimmed by 3 bases and J by 4 bases, 9 bases remained unmatched. In DNA, the CDR3 is TGTGCCAGCAGCCATCCCAAGACTAGCGGGAGGAAATACGAGCAGTACTTC. This encodes CASSHPKTSGRKYEQYF.

The chain links TRBV5-4 to TRBJ2-5; 9 nucleotides align to TRBD1. The CDR3 has 14 amino acids. The germline CDR1 and CDR2 sequences are SGHNT and YYREEE (reference sequence). Trimming took 4 bases from V and 9 from J; bases not matched to a gene: 10. The CDR3 DNA follows: TGTGCCAGCAGCCTCGCCGGGACAGGGTCGCCCCAGTACTTC. Translating gives CASSLAGTGSPQYF.

The chain employs TRBV2 and TRBJ2-2; no reliable D call. Germline V CDR1 and CDR2: SNHLY, FYNNEI. V was cut by 3 bases and J by 2 bases, with 13 bases left in between. The CDR3 sequence is 16 residues long. The CDR3 protein is CASSDPGVLNTGELFF. The CDR3 DNA reads TGTGCCAGCAGTGATCCTGGGGTCCTAAACACCGGGGAGCTGTTTTTT.

This rearrangement joins TRBV27 to TRBJ2-1, with 8 bases lining up with TRBD2. The trim removed 7 bases at V and 3 bases at J, leaving 8 bases unmatched. Germline CDR1 and CDR2: MNHEY and SMNVEV (reference sequence). The CDR3 runs 15 residues. CDR3 amino acids: CASNPGLANYNEQFF. DNA of the CDR3: TGTGCCAGCAACCCCGGACTAGCCAACTACAATGAGCAGTTCTTC.

The chain carries TRBV28 and TRBJ1-5, with unresolved D. Germline assignment: CDR1 MDHEN and CDR2 SYDVKM. V was pared by 4 bases and J by 6 bases, with 10 bases between. The CDR3 covers 13 residues. CDR3 in amino acids: CASSSTDSQPQHF. CDR3 DNA sequence: TGTGCCAGCAGTTCCACTGACTCTCAGCCCCAGCATTTT.

This sequence joins TRBV7-3 and TRBJ2-5, with D uncertain. Germline CDR1 reads SGHTA; CDR2 reads FQGTGA. This CDR3 region has 14 residues. V was clipped by 6 bases and J by 4 bases, with 15 bases between them. The CDR3 is CASSVRLVSETQYF. The CDR3 DNA follows: TGTGCCAGCAGTGTCCGACTGGTCTCAGAGACCCAGTACTTC.

V gene TRBV2 combines with J gene TRBJ2-7; D might be TRBD1 (6 bases). The V end lost 3 bases, the J end lost 4 bases, and 13 bases lay between the germline ends. This CDR3 comprises 14 residues. Germline CDR1 reads SNHLY; CDR2 reads FYNNEI. The CDR3 loop reads CASSDQGNGYEQYF. CDR3 in DNA: TGTGCCAGCAGTGACCAGGGGAACGGGTACGAGCAGTACTTC.

The chain uses TRBV14 and TRBJ1-1; 7 bases match TRBD1. The V and J ends lost 4 bases and 1 base, in that order; junction bases with no gene match: 6. CDR1 SGHDN and CDR2 FVKESK come from the germline V gene. The CDR3 consists of 15 residues. CDR3 protein: CASSRGAGGNTEAFF. In nucleotides, the CDR3 is TGTGCCAGCAGCCGCGGAGCAGGGGGGAACACTGAAGCTTTCTTT.

J is TRBJ1-3 and V is TRBV30; TRBD1 is a possible D gene (5 bases). Germline V gives CDR1 GTSNPN, CDR2 SVGIG (reference sequence). This CDR3 contains 15 residues. V lost 0 bases and J 0 bases, leaving 9 bases between the germline ends. CDR3 loop: CAWSVQVLSGNTIYF. The CDR3 DNA reads TGTGCCTGGAGTGTACAGGTCCTCTCTGGAAACACCATATATTTT.

In its sample, this clone was seen once. V and J are TRBV7-2 and TRBJ2-1; D is uncertain. Germline V gene data show CDR1 as SGHTA and CDR2 as FQGNSA. The CDR3 has 15 residues. V shed 1 base and J shed 2 bases, with 9 bases lying between them. CDR3 amino acids: CASSLGVITYNEQFF. The CDR3 coding sequence is TGTGCCAGCAGCTTAGGGGTTATAACCTACAATGAGCAGTTCTTC.

The rearrangement uses TRBV19 and TRBJ2-1, with 9 nucleotides matching TRBD1. The CDR3 extends over 14 amino acids. Germline V gives CDR1 LNHDA, CDR2 SQIVND (reference sequence). Losses at the gene ends were 1 base for V and 9 bases for J; bases not matched to a gene: 4. CDR3 amino acids: CASSIAQGAGEQFF. CDR3 nucleotide sequence: TGTGCCAGTAGTATAGCACAGGGGGCCGGTGAGCAGTTCTTC.

V is TRBV5-1 and J is TRBJ2-7, with TRBD2 identical over 10 bases. This CDR3 contains 14 residues. V was pared by 3 bases and J by 6 bases, with 6 bases of the junction left unmatched. Germline V lookup: CDR1 SGHRS, CDR2 YFSETQ. Written as DNA, the CDR3 is TGCGCCAGCAGCTCTAGCGGGAGTAGGGGCGAGCAGTACTTC. Encoded protein: CASSSSGSRGEQYF.

The V call is TRBV7-9, the J call TRBJ1-5, with D tentatively TRBD1 (5 bases). V lost 3 bases, J lost 2 bases, and 11 bases lay in between. This CDR3 comprises 15 residues. Germline CDR1 is SEHNR and CDR2 is FQNEAQ (reference sequence). The CDR3 sequence is CASSLSRDGNQPQHF. The CDR3 DNA reads TGTGCCAGCAGCTTGAGCAGGGATGGCAATCAGCCCCAGCATTTT.

This clone was seen only once. V usage is TRBV7-9 and J usage is TRBJ1-2, with 8 bases that match TRBD1. CDR1 and CDR2 from the germline V gene are SEHNR and FQNEAQ (reference sequence). This CDR3 spans 15 amino acids. V dropped 5 bases and J dropped 1; count of bases not matched to a gene: 6. CDR3 coding DNA: TGTGCCAGCAGCCGTGGGACAGGCTTTAACTATGGCTACACCTTC. This gives the protein CASSRGTGFNYGYTF.

With respect to this clone: Sequence at one end of the junction differs from germline and may be a read error. The gene calls are TRBV2 and TRBJ2-5; D is unclear. The CDR3 totals 15 residues. Germline loops: CDR1 SNHLY, CDR2 FYNNEI. This CDR3 is CATSRDAARGETQYF. The CDR3 nucleotides are TGTGCCACCAGTAGGGATGCAGCCCGTGGTGAGACCCAGTACTTC.

The J gene is TRBJ2-1, the V gene TRBV7-9, with D unresolved. Germline CDR1 and CDR2: SEHNR and FQNEAQ (reference sequence). This CDR3 has 14 amino acids. V dropped 5 bases and J dropped 1 base, with 9 bases sitting between them. This CDR3 is CASSKDTSYNEQFF. In nucleotides, the CDR3 is TGTGCCAGCAGCAAAGACACTTCCTACAATGAGCAGTTCTTC.

This chain connects TRBV18 to TRBJ2-7; 7 bases fit TRBD1. CDR3 length equals 14 residues. Germline V gene sequence: CDR1 KGHSH, CDR2 LQKENI. Trimming took 3 bases from V and 1 from J; bases not matched to a gene: 3. This chain's CDR3 is CASSPAGGSYEQYF. The CDR3 coding sequence is TGTGCCAGCTCACCGGCAGGGGGTTCCTACGAGCAGTACTTC. Full variable domain (remainder filled in from reference TRBV18 and TRBJ2-7): NAGVMQNPRHLVRRRGQEARLRCSPMKGHSHVYWYRQLPEEGLKFMVYLQKENIIDESGMPKERFSAEFPKEGPSILRIQQVVRGDSAAYFCASSPAGGSYEQYFGPGTRLTVT.

V usage is TRBV25-1 and J usage is TRBJ2-5; D may be TRBD1 (6 bases). CDR3 size: 16 residues. Germline V lookup: CDR1 MGHDK, CDR2 SYGVNS. V gave up 0 bases and J gave up 3 bases, with 14 bases separating them. The CDR3 coding sequence is TGTGCCAGCAGTGAATATTTCGGCAGGGGCGAAGAGACCCAGTACTTC. As protein: CASSEYFGRGEETQYF.